Sequencing of this T cell receptor (beta chain) was carried out in a study of beta chain features in type 1 diabetes. Regarding the study as a whole: Sequencing used cDNA, and cells with high TCR expression could therefore be over-represented.

All of the isolated RNA was reverse transcribed, so expressed TCRB transcripts were sequenced. Data came from immunoSEQ multiplex PCR; TCRdb stores just in-frame clones and leaves some out. The sample shows 150,000 to 190,000 clones, 11% of them seen only once. Trimming took off 7 bases at V and 6 bases at J, with 16 bases between the two ends. Per the germline V gene, CDR1 is GTSNPN and CDR2 is SVGIG (reference sequence). CDR3 size: 13 residues. For this clone: What it binds is not known.

The chain is built from TRBV30 and TRBJ1-5; TRBD1 might be the D (5 bases). The TCR comes from a man aged 18 to 29 in good health. The sequencing input was central memory CD4+ T cells from blood. CDR3 in DNA: TGTGCCTCCGGGGCCGCCGGCGGTCAGCCCCAGCATTTT. Amino acids: CASGAAGGQPQHF.